This TCR beta chain stems from a study of cytotoxic CD8 clonotypes in ibrutinib-treated CLL. As for the study in general: Across samples, productive templates numbered 200,000 to 300,000 and productive rearrangements reached 80,000 to 95,000 on average. The study's findings and limits: Among the clonotypes, public ones were uncommon and contracted or held stable on treatment.

V lost 2 bases to trimming and J lost 0 bases, with 9 bases between them. This CDR3 has 14 residues. Germline V lookup: CDR1 SGDLS, CDR2 YYNGEE. A word on this clone: Its antigen is not identified.

Libraries were prepared by immunoSEQ multiplex PCR; TCRdb keeps only in-frame clonotypes and omits some of them. Found here are 130,000 to 150,000 clones, 79% of them singletons; the top ten hold roughly 13%. The sequence derives from a human donor with chronic lymphocytic leukemia. Sequenced here: PBMCs, sampled after 12 months of ibrutinib treatment. The gene calls are TRBV9 and TRBJ2-7; D is unclear. In DNA, the CDR3 is TGTGCCAGCAGCGTCTCTATATTCTCCTACGAGCAGTACTTC. Translating it yields CASSVSIFSYEQYF.